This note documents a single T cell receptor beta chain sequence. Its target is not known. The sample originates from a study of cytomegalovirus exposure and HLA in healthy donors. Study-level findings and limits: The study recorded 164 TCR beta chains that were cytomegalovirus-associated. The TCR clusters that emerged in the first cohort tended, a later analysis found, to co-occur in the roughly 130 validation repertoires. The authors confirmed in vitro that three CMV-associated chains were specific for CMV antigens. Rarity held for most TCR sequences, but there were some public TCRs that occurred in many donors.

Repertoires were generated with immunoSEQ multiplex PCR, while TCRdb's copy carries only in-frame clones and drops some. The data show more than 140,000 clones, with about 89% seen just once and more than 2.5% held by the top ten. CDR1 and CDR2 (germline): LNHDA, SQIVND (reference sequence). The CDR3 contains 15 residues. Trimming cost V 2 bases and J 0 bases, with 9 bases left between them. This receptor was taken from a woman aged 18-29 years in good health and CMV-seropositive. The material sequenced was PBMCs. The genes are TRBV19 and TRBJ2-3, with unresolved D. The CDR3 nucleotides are TGTGCCAGTAGTATATCGGGTCCTAGCACAGATACGCAGTATTTT. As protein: CASSISGPSTDTQYF.